This T cell receptor (beta chain) was retrieved from a study of blood T cell repertoires in COVID-19. V gave up 0 bases and J gave up 7 bases, with 12 bases separating them. Germline assignment: CDR1 LNHNV and CDR2 YYDKDF (reference sequence). The CDR3 spans 15 residues. Produced via immunoSEQ multiplex PCR; TCRdb's table is partial and in-frame only. The table lists over 100,000 clones, roughly 87% of them singletons. J is TRBJ1-4 and V is TRBV15; D is perhaps TRBD1 (6 bases). The sample was peripheral blood. This receptor was obtained from a woman in her forties or fifties with COVID-19, enrolled during active disease. CDR3 region: CATSRDRGASEKLFF. CDR3 in DNA: TGTGCCACCAGCAGAGATCGGGGGGCCAGTGAAAAACTGTTTTTT.